The clone carrying this TCR beta chain was seen a single time. The table came from immunoSEQ multiplex PCR; TCRdb's copy has only in-frame clones and leaves some out. In the table there are 230,000 or so clones, under 90% of which are singletons. These data belong to a study of blood T cell repertoires in COVID-19. Study in general: Whether acute or convalescent, the COVID-19 samples came from the United States, Italy and Spain. The cDNA or gDNA used as material had been derived from T cells, B-cell-depleted T cells, or PBMCs.

The CDR3 totals 16 residues. Germline V gene lookup returns CDR1 SGHVS and CDR2 FQNEAQ. The V gene lost 10 bases and the J gene lost 4 bases, with 24 bases spanning the gap. The genes are TRBV7-8 and TRBJ2-3; D possibly corresponds to TRBD2 (6 bases). The source material was peripheral blood. This sequence originates from a man aged 25-45 years with active or convalescent COVID-19. The CDR3 coding sequence is TGTGCCACCCATCTCGGAGGGGCGGGTGCGGCAGATACGCAGTATTTT. This gives the protein CATHLGGAGAADTQYF.